Listed below are T cell receptor beta chains from one sample, sequenced in a study of T-cell reconstitution after alpha-beta-depleted transplantation in children. One entry per CDR3 protein results from TCRdb running MiXCR on the PCR reads. The sample has about 540,000 distinct CDR3 sequences; roughly 18% are singletons. Source: PBMCs from the stem cell graft donor, taken from the stem cell graft. Receptors were obtained from a human donor who donated a stem cell graft to a child with acute lymphoblastic leukemia. CDR3s include the opening cysteine and the closing phenylalanine or tryptophan. Fields, in order: clone size, V gene, D gene, J gene, CDR3 DNA, CDR3 protein. A D gene is named only where the DNA matches it firmly. Clone size is not always given. Where it is, it says once, few, many or a class for expanded clones.

clone_size: -; v_call: TRBV11-2; d_call: -; j_call: TRBJ2-1; cdr3_nt: TGTGCCAGCAGCCCCCGGTTGGGTGAGCAGTTCTTC; cdr3_aa: CASSPRLGEQFF
clone_size: few; v_call: TRBV25-1; d_call: TRBD1; j_call: TRBJ1-1; cdr3_nt: TGTGCCAGCAGTGATTCATCCAAAATAGCGAGGGGCGACAGGGCCACTGAAGCTTTCTTT; cdr3_aa: CASSDSSKIARGDRATEAFF
clone_size: -; v_call: TRBV3-1; d_call: TRBD1; j_call: TRBJ1-1; cdr3_nt: TGTGCCAGCAGCCAGGCCGGGACAGGGCTTATGAACACTGAAGCTTTCTTT; cdr3_aa: CASSQAGTGLMNTEAFF
clone_size: few; v_call: TRBV7-3; d_call: TRBD1; j_call: TRBJ1-1; cdr3_nt: TGTGCCAGCAGCTTAAGGCAGGGGGAGAACACTGAAGCTTTCTTT; cdr3_aa: CASSLRQGENTEAFF
clone_size: -; v_call: TRBV29-1; d_call: TRBD1; j_call: TRBJ1-1; cdr3_nt: TGCAGCGTTGAGGGCAGGGGGTTCTGGTTT; cdr3_aa: CSVEGRGFWF
clone_size: few; v_call: TRBV12-5; d_call: -; j_call: TRBJ2-1; cdr3_nt: TGTGCTAGTGAAAAAACCCTCGGGGAGCAGGGGCGTTACAATGAGCAGTTCTTC; cdr3_aa: CASEKTLGEQGRYNEQFF
clone_size: few; v_call: TRBV11-3; d_call: -; j_call: TRBJ1-3; cdr3_nt: TGTGCCAGCAGTTTGGGCAGCGGGGCGCTCGGAAACACCATATATTTT; cdr3_aa: CASSLGSGALGNTIYF
clone_size: many; v_call: TRBV12-3/TRBV12-4; d_call: -; j_call: TRBJ2-7; cdr3_nt: TGTGCCAGCAGTTTAGGGGGGGTAACCCACTACGAGCAGTACTTC; cdr3_aa: CASSLGGVTHYEQYF
clone_size: few; v_call: TRBV6-5; d_call: -; j_call: TRBJ2-2; cdr3_nt: TGTGCCAGCAGTTATATTTGGCCCGGGGAGCTGTTTTTT; cdr3_aa: CASSYIWPGELFF
clone_size: -; v_call: TRBV3-1; d_call: TRBD2; j_call: TRBJ2-1; cdr3_nt: TGTGCCAGCTGTCCTACCCCGGGACTAGCGGGAGTGAACCATGAGCAGTTCTTC; cdr3_aa: CASCPTPGLAGVNHEQFF
clone_size: -; v_call: TRBV5-1; d_call: -; j_call: TRBJ2-1; cdr3_nt: TGCGCCACCAGCCACCTAGCAGGGTACAGCTCCTACAATGAGCAGTTCTTC; cdr3_aa: CATSHLAGYSSYNEQFF
clone_size: -; v_call: TRBV20-1; d_call: -; j_call: TRBJ2-7; cdr3_nt: TGCAGTGCCCCTCGGCAGGGCTACGAGCAGTACTTC; cdr3_aa: CSAPRQGYEQYF
clone_size: few; v_call: TRBV4-1; d_call: TRBD1; j_call: TRBJ2-7; cdr3_nt: TGCGCCAGCAACACGCCGGGACAGGCGTTTGAGCAGTACTTC; cdr3_aa: CASNTPGQAFEQYF
clone_size: -; v_call: TRBV9; d_call: TRBD1; j_call: TRBJ1-5; cdr3_nt: TGTGCCAGCAGCCGCGACAGGGCAGCCGATCAGCCCCAGCATTTT; cdr3_aa: CASSRDRAADQPQHF
clone_size: -; v_call: TRBV5-6; d_call: -; j_call: TRBJ2-7; cdr3_nt: TGTGCCAGCAGCTGGGCTGGGAGCGAGCAGTACTTC; cdr3_aa: CASSWAGSEQYF
clone_size: few; v_call: TRBV6-1; d_call: -; j_call: TRBJ2-5; cdr3_nt: TGTGCCAGCAGTGGCTATAGCGGAACTCCAGGGACCCAGTACTTC; cdr3_aa: CASSGYSGTPGTQYF
clone_size: -; v_call: TRBV19; d_call: TRBD1; j_call: TRBJ1-5; cdr3_nt: TGTGCCAGTAGTATACGGGACAGGGGACAGCCCCAGCATTTT; cdr3_aa: CASSIRDRGQPQHF
clone_size: -; v_call: TRBV2; d_call: -; j_call: TRBJ2-7; cdr3_nt: TGTGCCAGCACTCGGGGTCGGGTCTCCCACGAGCAGTACTTC; cdr3_aa: CASTRGRVSHEQYF
clone_size: -; v_call: TRBV5-4; d_call: TRBD2; j_call: TRBJ2-3; cdr3_nt: TGTGCCAGCAGCTTGCTCTTAGCGGGAGGGCCTACGCAGTATTTT; cdr3_aa: CASSLLLAGGPTQYF
clone_size: -; v_call: TRBV7-2; d_call: -; j_call: TRBJ1-6; cdr3_nt: TGTGCCAGCAGCGCTAATTTCAGGGAAGGAAGAGACTCACCCCTCCACTTT; cdr3_aa: CASSANFREGRDSPLHF
clone_size: few; v_call: TRBV20-1; d_call: -; j_call: TRBJ1-2; cdr3_nt: TGCAGTGCTAGAGATCTGGCCCCCAGGGCGAACTATGGCTACACCTTC; cdr3_aa: CSARDLAPRANYGYTF
clone_size: few; v_call: TRBV7-9; d_call: TRBD2; j_call: TRBJ2-1; cdr3_nt: TGTGCCAGCAGCTTAGGGGCTAGCGGGGAGAATGAGCAGTTCTTC; cdr3_aa: CASSLGASGENEQFF
clone_size: few; v_call: TRBV29-1; d_call: -; j_call: TRBJ2-7; cdr3_nt: TGCAGCGTTGCCGGGGTTGAAAGGACGGCCAGCTACGAGCAGTACTTC; cdr3_aa: CSVAGVERTASYEQYF
clone_size: many; v_call: TRBV9; d_call: -; j_call: TRBJ2-3; cdr3_nt: TGTGCCAGCAGCTCTTCGGGGAGCACAGATACGCAGTATTTT; cdr3_aa: CASSSSGSTDTQYF